Below, 31 T cell receptor beta chains from the same sample are listed, as sequenced in a study of blood T cell repertoires in COVID-19. Clones were sequenced by immunoSEQ multiplex PCR, and TCRdb holds only the in-frame ones, with some missing. This sample has around 310,000 clones, with 90% found just once. Sequenced input: peripheral blood. Source of these receptors: a woman between 40 and 50 years old with COVID-19, enrolled during active disease.

This chain joins TRBV9 and TRBJ1-1, with D maybe TRBD1 (5 bases). The V gene lost 1 base and the J gene lost 4 bases, with 14 bases spanning the gap. The CDR3 runs 15 residues. Looked up from germline, CDR1 is SGDLS and CDR2 is YYNGEE. In DNA form, the CDR3 reads TGTGCCAGCAGCGTAAGGGGAGGGGCGGGCACTGAAGCTTTCTTT. Its protein is CASSVRGGAGTEAFF.

CDR3 protein: CASSLAGTGRSYEQYF. The CDR3 DNA reads TGCGCCAGCAGCTTGGCCGGGACAGGGAGATCCTACGAGCAGTACTTC. J is TRBJ2-7 and V is TRBV5-1; 9 nucleotides match TRBD1. CDR3 length equals 16 residues. Trimming at V came to 0 bases and at J to 1 base, leaving 5 bases not matched to a gene. The germline V gene encodes CDR1 SGHRS and CDR2 YFSETQ.

This clone is a singleton in its sample. The J gene is TRBJ2-2, the V gene TRBV3-1 (or the pseudogene TRBV3-2), with D possibly TRBD1 on 5 matching bases. Germline V gene data show CDR1 as LGHDT and CDR2 as YNNKEL (reference sequence). The CDR3 totals 16 residues. The germline V and J ends were trimmed by 4 bases and 5 bases, with 17 bases remaining between them. The CDR3 loop reads CASSPYLGRRTGELFF. As DNA, the CDR3 is TGTGCCAGCAGCCCCTATCTGGGGCGTCGAACCGGGGAGCTGTTTTTT.

This clone was seen a single time. The V call is TRBV21-1, the J call TRBJ1-5; the D call of TRBD1 is as the table states it, not checked on the DNA. TRBV21-1 is labeled a pseudogene. This CDR3 spans 17 amino acids. CDR3 in amino acids: CASEFGRGVFRNQPQHF. The DNA for the CDR3 is TGTGCCTCCGAGTTTGGCAGGGGAGTTTTTCGCAATCAGCCCCAGCATTTT.

The genes are TRBV7-8 and TRBJ2-5; 12 bases agree with TRBD2. Per germline, CDR1 SGHVS and CDR2 FQNEAQ. J was trimmed by 7 bases and V by 7 bases; bases with no gene match: 7. This CDR3 is built from 14 residues. The CDR3: CASTFETSGGTQYF. CDR3 nucleotide sequence: TGTGCCAGCACTTTTGAGACTAGCGGGGGGACCCAGTACTTC. Full variable domain (outside the CDR3, taken from reference TRBV7-8 and TRBJ2-5): GAGVSQSPRYKVAKRGQDVALRCDPISGHVSLFWYQQALGQGPEFLTYFQNEAQLDKSGLPSDRFFAERPEGSVSTLKIQRTQQEDSAVYLCASTFETSGGTQYFGPGTRLLVL.

This clone was found once. The J gene is TRBJ1-2, the V gene TRBV18; 8 nucleotides match TRBD1. Germline values: CDR1 KGHSH, CDR2 LQKENI. The V segment lost 6 bases and the J segment 4 bases; nucleotides outside the gene matches: 7. This CDR3 spans 14 amino acids. The CDR3 region has the DNA TGTGCCAGCTCCCGACAGGGGCTGGGCTATGGCTACACCTTC. It codes for CASSRQGLGYGYTF.

The chain is built from TRBV15 and TRBJ1-1; D gene unclear. Germline V gene sequence: CDR1 LNHNV, CDR2 YYDKDF (reference sequence). This CDR3 is built from 15 residues. Trimming left V 2 bases short and J 1 base short, with 11 bases between. As DNA, the CDR3 is TGTGCCACCAGCAGAACGAAAGCCCCGAACACTGAAGCTTTCTTT. Translation: CATSRTKAPNTEAFF.

The J gene is TRBJ1-1, the V gene TRBV20-1, with 9 nucleotides matching TRBD1. Trimming took 3 bases from V and 11 from J; bases not matched to a gene: 4. Germline loops: CDR1 DFQATT, CDR2 SNEGSKA (reference sequence). The CDR3 runs 11 residues. The CDR3 reads CSASSGTGAFF. The CDR3, as DNA: TGCAGTGCTAGCTCCGGGACAGGGGCTTTCTTT.

This chain joins TRBV2 and TRBJ2-1, with a tentative D call TRBD2 (5 bases). Trimming pared 3 bases from V and 3 bases from J, leaving 12 bases between. The CDR3 covers 15 residues. Germline CDR1 reads SNHLY; CDR2 reads FYNNEI. CDR3 bases: TGTGCCAGCAGTGACGAGGGAGCCGTCTACAATGAGCAGTTCTTC. Translation gives CASSDEGAVYNEQFF.

V and J are TRBV27 and TRBJ1-5; weak D call: TRBD1 (6 bases). This CDR3 has 13 amino acids. The germline CDR1 and CDR2 sequences are MNHEY and SMNVEV (reference sequence). V lost 1 base to trimming and J lost 7 bases, with 8 bases between them. As DNA, the CDR3 is TGTGCCAGCAGTTTATACAGGGAACAGCCCCAGCATTTT. Amino acid sequence: CASSLYREQPQHF.

This clone has only a few counts. The gene calls are TRBV28 and TRBJ2-3, with TRBD1 matching over 8 bases. Trimming cost V 6 bases and J 5 bases; bases outside gene matches: 4. The germline V gene encodes CDR1 MDHEN and CDR2 SYDVKM. This CDR3 region has 13 residues. Written as DNA, the CDR3 is TGTGCCAGCAGAAAACAGGGGGTAGATACGCAGTATTTT. Amino acids: CASRKQGVDTQYF.

This clone came up once. The chain uses TRBV28 and TRBJ1-4, with D unresolved. Germline V lookup: CDR1 MDHEN, CDR2 SYDVKM. V was trimmed by 2 bases and J by 5 bases, leaving 12 bases between them. This CDR3 has 15 amino acids. CDR3 sequence: CASSLLAEVNEKLFF. The CDR3 DNA sequence: TGTGCCAGCAGTTTACTGGCAGAGGTAAATGAAAAACTGTTTTTT.

The rearrangement joins TRBV3-1 (or the pseudogene TRBV3-2) to TRBJ1-2; 8 bases line up with TRBD1. The CDR3 has 19 residues. V dropped 4 bases and J dropped 7; count of bases not matched to a gene: 23. The germline gives CDR1 LGHDT, CDR2 YNNKEL (reference sequence). The CDR3 reads CASSPLPFYDRGGFAGYTF. In DNA form, the CDR3 reads TGTGCCAGCAGCCCCCTTCCTTTTTATGACAGGGGTGGTTTTGCTGGCTACACCTTC.

This sequence joins TRBV11-3 and TRBJ1-2, with 9 bases fitting TRBD1. Germline loops: CDR1 SGHNT, CDR2 YENEEA. V trimming: 5 bases; J trimming: 8 bases; junction bases outside the gene matches: 9. This CDR3 has 14 amino acids. Here the CDR3 DNA reads TGTGCCAGCAGCCCTCCCCGACAGGGGGACGGCTACACCTTC. Encoded protein: CASSPPRQGDGYTF.

The V and J genes are TRBV12-5 and TRBJ2-2; possibly TRBD2 for D (5 bases). V lost 1 base and J lost 7, with 7 bases in between. This CDR3 is built from 13 residues. Germline V gives CDR1 LGHNT, CDR2 FRNRAP. CDR3 DNA sequence: TGTGCTAGTGGTTTGGCCGGGAACGGGGAGCTGTTTTTT. Its protein is CASGLAGNGELFF.

The chain has TRBV11-2 and TRBJ1-6; 9 nucleotides agree with TRBD1. Per germline, CDR1 SGHAT and CDR2 FQNNGV. This CDR3 contains 15 residues. Trimming took 6 bases from V and 8 from J; bases not matched to a gene: 8. The CDR3 sequence is CASRGIRDRDSPLHF. CDR3 coding DNA: TGTGCCAGCAGAGGCATCCGGGACAGGGATTCACCCCTCCACTTT.

The CDR3 loop reads CASSPQTGLNTEAFF. CDR3 DNA: TGTGCCAGCAGCCCGCAGACAGGGTTGAACACTGAAGCTTTCTTT. The V and J genes are TRBV16 and TRBJ1-1; 7 bases are shared with TRBD1. The CDR3 is 15 amino acids. CDR1 is KGHSY and CDR2 is FQNENV in the germline V gene. Losses at the gene ends were 4 bases for V and 0 bases for J; bases not matched to a gene: 5.

The V and J genes are TRBV7-6 and TRBJ2-1; D possibly corresponds to TRBD1 (5 bases). Germline V gene data show CDR1 as SGHVS and CDR2 as FNYEAQ. This CDR3 has 16 amino acids. Trimming removed 1 base from V and 3 bases from J, with 13 bases in between. The CDR3 region has the DNA TGTGCCAGCAGCTTAGGGTCAGGGTTATTCTACAATGAGCAGTTCTTC. Translating it yields CASSLGSGLFYNEQFF.

The gene calls are TRBV5-1 and TRBJ1-6; 10 bases agree with TRBD1. Germline lookup yields CDR1 SGHRS and CDR2 YFSETQ. The J segment lost 8 bases and the V segment lost 3 bases, leaving 8 bases of the junction unmatched. The CDR3 sequence is 16 residues long. The CDR3 loop reads CASSSGTGEWDSPLHF. The CDR3, as DNA: TGCGCCAGCAGCTCCGGGACAGGGGAATGGGATTCACCCCTCCACTTT.

This chain uses TRBV6-2 or TRBV6-3 with TRBJ2-3; D gene unclear. The length of the CDR3 is 15 residues. V was clipped by 0 bases and J by 2 bases, with 9 bases between them. The germline gives CDR1 MNHEY, CDR2 SVGEGT. The CDR3 loop is CASSYSWRLTDTQYF. The CDR3 nucleotides read TGTGCCAGCAGTTACTCCTGGCGGCTCACAGATACGCAGTATTTT.

This clone was counted between two and nine times. The chain combines TRBV30 with TRBJ1-4; 10 bases agree with TRBD1. The junction had 5 bases not matched to a gene; V was cut back by 2 bases and J by 5 bases. The CDR3 runs 15 residues. Germline lookup yields CDR1 GTSNPN and CDR2 SVGIG (reference sequence). CDR3 DNA: TGTGCCTGGAGTACCCGGACAGGGGGAAATGAAAAACTGTTTTTT. Protein product: CAWSTRTGGNEKLFF.

The CDR3 is CASSPGTGGYNSPLHF. The CDR3 bases are TGTGCCAGCAGCCCAGGGACAGGGGGATATAATTCACCCCTCCACTTT. The rearrangement links TRBV4-2 to TRBJ1-6, with 11 positions matching TRBD1. This CDR3 is built from 16 residues. Trimming at V came to 4 bases and at J to 4 bases, leaving 3 bases not matched to a gene. The germline V gene encodes CDR1 LGHNA and CDR2 YNFKEQ.

This chain uses TRBV3-1 (or the pseudogene TRBV3-2) with TRBJ1-1, with TRBD1 as a possible D gene (5 bases). The V and J ends lost 0 bases and 6 bases respectively, with 14 bases between them. The CDR3 has 15 amino acids. CDR1 LGHDT and CDR2 YNNKEL come from the germline V gene (reference sequence). The CDR3 region is CASSQDDIGGAEAFF. The CDR3 DNA is TGTGCCAGCAGCCAAGATGATATCGGGGGTGCTGAAGCTTTCTTT.

This clone was recorded only once. The chain links TRBV5-1 to TRBJ1-1, with D perhaps matching TRBD1 (6 bases). Germline V gene lookup returns CDR1 SGHRS and CDR2 YFSETQ. V was shortened by 0 bases and J by 2 bases, with 8 bases between the two germline ends. The CDR3 length is 14 residues. CDR3 in DNA: TGCGCCAGCAGCTTGGGGGGACATAACACTGAAGCTTTCTTT. Its protein is CASSLGGHNTEAFF.

V and J are TRBV9 and TRBJ2-5; 15 bases agree with TRBD2. V lost 4 bases and J lost 7; bases outside the gene matches: 8. The CDR3 runs to 16 residues. Germline V gives CDR1 SGDLS, CDR2 YYNGEE. This CDR3 reads CASSSLSGLAGGTQYF. In DNA form, the CDR3 reads TGTGCCAGCAGCTCCCTTTCGGGACTAGCGGGAGGGACCCAGTACTTC.

The chain links TRBV10-3 to TRBJ1-1, with D perhaps matching TRBD1 (6 bases). V was cut by 6 bases and J by 7 bases, with 15 bases left in between. The CDR3 contains 13 residues. CDR1 is ENHRY, CDR2 SYGVKD, per germline. CDR3 bases: TGTGCCATCAGCTCTACAGGGTACGGTGAAGCTTTCTTT. This sequence encodes CAISSTGYGEAFF.

V gene TRBV29-1 combines with J gene TRBJ1-1, with D possibly matching TRBD1 (5 bases). The CDR3 loop spans 13 amino acids. Germline values: CDR1 SQVTM, CDR2 ANQGSEA. Deletions cut 8 bases from V and 2 bases from J, with 15 bases between. As DNA, the CDR3 is TGCAGCTCCTCTCAGGGAACCAACACTGAAGCTTTCTTT. Amino acid sequence: CSSSQGTNTEAFF.

The chain employs TRBV7-2 and TRBJ2-2; TRBD2 might be the D (6 bases). This CDR3 is 15 amino acids long. The V end lost 2 bases, the J end lost 3 bases, and 10 bases lay between the germline ends. Germline V gene data show CDR1 as SGHTA and CDR2 as FQGNSA. The CDR3 DNA follows: TGTGCCAGCAGCTTATCCGGGAGTTACACCGGGGAGCTGTTTTTT. It encodes CASSLSGSYTGELFF. Variable domain in full (rest from reference TRBV7-2 and TRBJ2-2): GAGVSQSPSNKVTEKGKDVELRCDPISGHTALYWYRQSLGQGLEFLIYFQGNSAPDKSGLPSDRFSAERTGGSVSTLTIQRTQQEDSAVYLCASSLSGSYTGELFFGEGSRLTVL.

The V call is TRBV7-9, the J call TRBJ1-2, with a possible D match to TRBD1 (5 bases). Germline CDR1 reads SEHNR; CDR2 reads FQNEAQ (reference sequence). CDR3 length: 11 amino acids. V lost 2 bases to trimming and J lost 8 bases, with 6 bases between them. CDR3 DNA sequence: TGTGCCAGCAGCTTACAGGGAGGCTACACCTTC. Its protein is CASSLQGGYTF.

The genes are TRBV18 and TRBJ1-1; the D gene is possibly TRBD1 (5 bases). The CDR3 contains 16 residues. V lost 3 bases to trimming and J lost 0 bases, with 14 bases between them. Per the germline V gene, CDR1 is KGHSH and CDR2 is LQKENI. DNA of the CDR3: TGTGCCAGCTCACCGGGATTAGGGGTGATGAACACTGAAGCTTTCTTT. Amino acids: CASSPGLGVMNTEAFF.

The chain couples TRBV5-1 to TRBJ1-2, with 7 bases that match TRBD1. Losses at the gene ends were 4 bases for V and 0 bases for J; bases not matched to a gene: 9. The CDR3 runs to 16 residues. CDR1 and CDR2 from the germline V gene are SGHRS and YFSETQ. The CDR3 nucleotides are TGCGCCAGCAGCCCCGGACAGGTTGAGGCTAACTATGGCTACACCTTC. Translation: CASSPGQVEANYGYTF.